The 18 T cell receptor beta chains given below trace back to one sample, sequenced in a study. The sorted Tregs were CD4+CD25+CD127-/low cells. TCRdb re-called the 5' RACE reads with MiXCR, one entry per CDR3 protein. Of a few thousand distinct CDR3 sequences listed, 72% are singletons. The specimen was Tregs sorted from blood. These receptors came from a female donor with breast cancer.

The chain is built from TRBV28 and TRBJ1-1; no definite D call. The germline V gene has CDR1 MDHEN and CDR2 SYDVKM. This CDR3 is 16 amino acids long. Trimming removed 8 bases from V and 3 bases from J, with 22 bases in between. The CDR3 loop reads CASRVSFVSGDTEAFF. Written as DNA, the CDR3 is TGTGCCAGCCGAGTTTCTTTCGTCTCTGGGGACACTGAAGCTTTCTTT.

The rearrangement joins TRBV27 to TRBJ2-2; D unclear. Trimming removed 0 bases at V and 1 base at J, with 3 bases between. This CDR3 has 14 amino acids. CDR1 is MNHEY and CDR2 is SMNVEV in the germline V gene (reference sequence). The DNA for the CDR3 is TGTGCCAGCAGTTTATCGGAGAACACCGGGGAGCTGTTTTTT. Translated, it gives CASSLSENTGELFF.

The CDR3, as DNA: TGTGCCAGCAGCCCGACAGGGCACTATGGCTACACCTTC. Its translation: CASSPTGHYGYTF. V is TRBV2 and J is TRBJ1-2; TRBD1 aligns across 7 bases. Germline lookup yields CDR1 SNHLY and CDR2 FYNNEI. Losses at the gene ends were 6 bases for V and 3 bases for J; bases not matched to a gene: 4. The CDR3 is made up of 13 amino acids.

This clonotype came up a few times. The chain uses TRBV27 and TRBJ1-4; D remains unclear. Germline V gene sequence: CDR1 MNHEY, CDR2 SMNVEV (reference sequence). Trimming cost V 3 bases and J 8 bases, with 10 bases left between them. The CDR3 has 13 residues. The CDR3 reads CASSLFRNEKLFF. The CDR3 region has the DNA TGTGCCAGCAGTTTGTTCCGAAACGAAAAACTGTTTTTT.

With respect to this clonotype: An end of the junction does not agree with germline; a read error may underlie this. J is TRBJ2-7 and V is TRBV27; 9 nucleotides agree with TRBD1. Germline CDR1 and CDR2: MNHEY and SMNVEV (reference sequence). The CDR3 consists of 16 residues. The CDR3, as DNA: TGTGCCGGCAGTTTATCGGGACAGGGTGGTTACTACGAGCAGTACTTC. Its protein is CAGSLSGQGGYYEQYF.

The chain links TRBV6-5 to TRBJ2-1; D call uncertain. V dropped 4 bases and J dropped 0 bases, with 7 bases sitting between them. The germline V gene has CDR1 MNHEY and CDR2 SVGAGI. The CDR3 consists of 14 residues. CDR3 in amino acids: CASSFSVSYNEQFF. The CDR3 DNA sequence: TGTGCCAGCAGTTTCTCAGTCTCCTACAATGAGCAGTTCTTC.

The CDR3 DNA reads as TGCGCCACTAGAGACAGGGTTGGGGACAATGAGCAGTTCTTC. It is translated as CATRDRVGDNEQFF. The gene calls are TRBV10-2 and TRBJ2-1; the match to TRBD1 covers 7 bases. The junction had 11 bases not matched to a gene; V was cut back by 10 bases and J by 5 bases. The CDR3 has 14 amino acids. From germline, CDR1 is WSHSY and CDR2 SAAADI.

The V call is TRBV11-1, the J call TRBJ2-7, with D uncertain. Between the trimmed V and J ends, which lost 1 base and 6 bases, there was a span of 7 bases. Germline V CDR1 and CDR2: SGHAT, FQDESV (reference sequence). The CDR3 runs to 12 residues. This CDR3 reads CASSLVLGEQYF. The CDR3 DNA sequence: TGTGCCAGCAGCTTAGTCCTGGGCGAGCAGTACTTC.

This chain connects TRBV4-1 to TRBJ1-2, with 12 bases fitting TRBD1. V shed 3 bases and J 6 bases; nucleotides not matched to a gene: 11. The CDR3 totals 17 residues. CDR1 MGHRA and CDR2 YSYEKL come from the germline V gene. CDR3 protein: CASSHLRDRGQIDGYTF. The CDR3 bases are TGCGCCAGCAGCCACCTCCGGGACAGGGGGCAGATCGATGGCTACACCTTC.

This clonotype turned up a few times. The chain uses TRBV3-1 and TRBJ2-2; D gene uncertain. The V gene lost 0 bases and the J gene lost 2 bases, with 7 bases spanning the gap. This CDR3 has 15 residues. In germline, CDR1 is LGHDT, CDR2 YNNKEL (reference sequence). The CDR3 here is CASSQDGSNTGELFF. DNA of the CDR3: TGTGCCAGCAGCCAAGACGGATCTAACACCGGGGAGCTGTTTTTT.

This chain joins TRBV4-2 and TRBJ2-7, with D possibly TRBD2 on 5 matching bases. The V and J ends lost 3 bases and 7 bases respectively, with 7 bases between them. Germline V gene lookup returns CDR1 LGHNA and CDR2 YNFKEQ. The CDR3 covers 11 residues. CDR3 DNA: TGTGCCAGCAGCCATGACTATGAGCAGTACTTC. The encoded protein is CASSHDYEQYF.

This clonotype was seen just once. The rearrangement uses TRBV20-1 and TRBJ2-1; TRBD2 matches 14 bases. The junction had 7 bases not matched to a gene; V was cut back by 6 bases and J by 9 bases. This CDR3 is 14 amino acids long. Germline V gene data show CDR1 as DFQATT and CDR2 as SNEGSKA (reference sequence). DNA for the CDR3: TGCAGTGCAACCGGGACTAGCGGGAGTCTTGAGCAGTTCTTC. As protein: CSATGTSGSLEQFF.

This clonotype has only one observation. The chain employs TRBV5-1 and TRBJ1-2, with 10 bases that match TRBD1. CDR1 is SGHRS, CDR2 YFSETQ, per germline. The CDR3 has 17 amino acids. V was pared by 3 bases and J by 0 bases, with 8 bases of the junction left unmatched. CDR3 in DNA: TGCGCCAGCAGCTCCAGACAGGGGGCACCAACTAACTATGGCTACACCTTC. Amino acid sequence: CASSSRQGAPTNYGYTF. Combining the CDR3 with reference TRBV5-1 and TRBJ1-2 gives the whole variable domain KAGVTQTPRYLIKTRGQQVTLSCSPISGHRSVSWYQQTPGQGLQFLFEYFSETQRNKGNFPGRFSGRQFSNSRSEMNVSTLELGDSALYLCASSSRQGAPTNYGYTFGSGTRLTVV.

This clonotype has only a few counts. The chain carries TRBV4-1 and TRBJ2-1; 7 bases align to TRBD2. CDR1 MGHRA and CDR2 YSYEKL come from the germline V gene. V lost 1 base to trimming and J lost 7 bases; unmatched junction nucleotides: 4. The CDR3 has 14 residues. CDR3 sequence (DNA): TGCGCCAGCAGCCAAGCTCGGGGGGATAATGAGCAGTTCTTC. Translating it yields CASSQARGDNEQFF.

The V call is TRBV4-1, the J call TRBJ2-7; 7 bases are a match to TRBD1. V lost 2 bases and J lost 5; bases outside the gene matches: 6. CDR3 length: 14 residues. Per the germline V gene, CDR1 is MGHRA and CDR2 is YSYEKL. The CDR3 loop reads CASSQTTGTHEQYF. CDR3 in DNA: TGCGCCAGCAGCCAAACGACAGGGACCCACGAGCAGTACTTC.

This clonotype was observed a handful of times. The V gene is TRBV4-1, the J gene TRBJ2-7, with TRBD1 matching over 8 bases. Per the germline V gene, CDR1 is MGHRA and CDR2 is YSYEKL. CDR3 length: 14 amino acids. Unmatched junction bases numbered 3, after V lost 3 bases and J lost 2 bases. CDR3 coding DNA: TGCGCCAGCAGCCAGGTACAGGGGGCCTACGAGCAGTACTTC. Its protein is CASSQVQGAYEQYF.

The chain combines TRBV12-3 or TRBV12-4 with TRBJ2-5; D possibly corresponds to TRBD1 (6 bases). The V gene lost 6 bases and the J gene lost 2 bases, with 16 bases spanning the gap. The CDR3 is 15 residues long. This CDR3 is CASRALGTTQETQYF. CDR3 DNA: TGTGCCAGCAGGGCTCTGGGGACAACACAAGAGACCCAGTACTTC.

The V call is TRBV10-3, the J call TRBJ2-1; TRBD1 matches at 10 bases. J lost 4 bases, V lost 6 bases, and 0 bases had no gene match. The CDR3 runs 13 residues. Germline values: CDR1 ENHRY, CDR2 SYGVKD. The CDR3 sequence: CAIRDRGYNEQFF. CDR3 bases: TGTGCCATCAGGGACAGGGGGTACAATGAGCAGTTCTTC.